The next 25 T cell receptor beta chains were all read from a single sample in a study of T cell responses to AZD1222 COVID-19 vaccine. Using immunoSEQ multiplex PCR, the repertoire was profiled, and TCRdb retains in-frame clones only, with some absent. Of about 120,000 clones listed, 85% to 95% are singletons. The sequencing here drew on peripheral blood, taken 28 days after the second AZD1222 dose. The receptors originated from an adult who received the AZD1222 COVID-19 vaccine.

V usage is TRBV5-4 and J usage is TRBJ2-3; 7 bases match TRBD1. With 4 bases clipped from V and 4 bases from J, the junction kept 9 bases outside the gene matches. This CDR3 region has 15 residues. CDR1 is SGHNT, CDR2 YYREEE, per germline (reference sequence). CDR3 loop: CASSRDSLIADTQYF. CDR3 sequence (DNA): TGTGCCAGCAGCCGGGACAGCCTAATTGCAGATACGCAGTATTTT.

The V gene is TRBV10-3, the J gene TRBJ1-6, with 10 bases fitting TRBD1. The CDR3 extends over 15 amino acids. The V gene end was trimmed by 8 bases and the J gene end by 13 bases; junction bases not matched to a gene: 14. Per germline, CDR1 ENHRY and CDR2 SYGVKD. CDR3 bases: TGTGCCATCTCCGACCGGGACAGGGGTGTTATTCCCCTCCACTTT. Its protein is CAISDRDRGVIPLHF.

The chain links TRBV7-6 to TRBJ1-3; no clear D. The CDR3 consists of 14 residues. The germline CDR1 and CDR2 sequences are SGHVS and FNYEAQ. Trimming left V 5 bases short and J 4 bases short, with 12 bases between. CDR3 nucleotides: TGTGCCAGCAGCCCTCGATTAGCGGGAAACACCATATATTTT. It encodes CASSPRLAGNTIYF.

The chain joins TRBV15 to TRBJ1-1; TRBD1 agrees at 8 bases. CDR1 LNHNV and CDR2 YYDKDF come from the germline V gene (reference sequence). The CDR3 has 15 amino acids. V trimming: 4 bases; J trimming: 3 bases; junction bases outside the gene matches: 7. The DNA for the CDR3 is TGTGCCACCAGCAACCGGGACAGGAGACACACTGAAGCTTTCTTT. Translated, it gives CATSNRDRRHTEAFF.

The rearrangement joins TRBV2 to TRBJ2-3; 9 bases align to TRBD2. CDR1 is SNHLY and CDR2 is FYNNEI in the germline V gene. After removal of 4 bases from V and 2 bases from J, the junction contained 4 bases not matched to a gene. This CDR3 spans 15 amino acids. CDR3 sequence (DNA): TGTGCCAGCAGTGGCGAGCGGGGGGTCACAGATACGCAGTATTTT. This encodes CASSGERGVTDTQYF.

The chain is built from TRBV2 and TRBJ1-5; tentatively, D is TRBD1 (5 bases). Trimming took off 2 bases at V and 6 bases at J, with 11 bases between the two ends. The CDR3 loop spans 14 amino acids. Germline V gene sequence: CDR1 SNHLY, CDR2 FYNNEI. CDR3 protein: CASSEIGASQPQHF. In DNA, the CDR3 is TGTGCCAGCAGTGAAATTGGGGCATCTCAGCCCCAGCATTTT.

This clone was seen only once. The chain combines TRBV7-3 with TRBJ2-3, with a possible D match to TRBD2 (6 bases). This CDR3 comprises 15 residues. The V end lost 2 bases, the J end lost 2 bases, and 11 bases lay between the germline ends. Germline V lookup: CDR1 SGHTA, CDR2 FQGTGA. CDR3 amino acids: CASSLSPGLTDTQYF. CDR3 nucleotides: TGTGCCAGCAGCTTATCCCCGGGACTCACAGATACGCAGTATTTT.

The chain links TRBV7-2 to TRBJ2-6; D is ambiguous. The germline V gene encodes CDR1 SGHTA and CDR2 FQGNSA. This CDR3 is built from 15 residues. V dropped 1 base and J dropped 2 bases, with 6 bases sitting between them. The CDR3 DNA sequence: TGTGCCAGCAGCTTAGGACAACCTGGGGCCAACGTCCTGACTTTC. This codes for CASSLGQPGANVLTF.

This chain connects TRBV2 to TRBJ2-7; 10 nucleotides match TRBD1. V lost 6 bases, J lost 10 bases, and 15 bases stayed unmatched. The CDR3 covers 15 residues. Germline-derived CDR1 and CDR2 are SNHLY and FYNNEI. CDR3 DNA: TGTGCCAGCAGAGAGCCCGGGACAGGGGAGAGGGGACAGTACTTC. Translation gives CASREPGTGERGQYF.

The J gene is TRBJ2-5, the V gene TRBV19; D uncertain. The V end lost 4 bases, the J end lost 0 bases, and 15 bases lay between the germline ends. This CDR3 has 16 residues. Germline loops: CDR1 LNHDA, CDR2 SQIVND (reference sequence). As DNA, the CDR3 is TGTGCCAGTAGTAGAACCCACCTAAAGTACCAAGAGACCCAGTACTTC. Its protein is CASSRTHLKYQETQYF. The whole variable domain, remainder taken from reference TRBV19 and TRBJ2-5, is DGGITQSPKYLFRKEGQNVTLSCEQNLNHDAMYWYRQDPGQGLRLIYYSQIVNDFQKGDIAEGYSVSREKKESFPLTVTSAQKNPTAFYLCASSRTHLKYQETQYFGPGTRLLVL.

CDR3 loop: CASSPLAGGPETQYF. In nucleotides, the CDR3 is TGTGCCAGCAGTCCTCTAGCGGGGGGGCCTGAGACCCAGTACTTC. The chain has TRBV7-2 and TRBJ2-5; 12 bases match TRBD2. Germline-derived CDR1 and CDR2 are SGHTA and FQGNSA. V lost 6 bases to trimming and J lost 5 bases; unmatched junction nucleotides: 7. The CDR3 runs to 15 residues. Based on the CDR3 plus reference TRBV7-2 and TRBJ2-5, the full variable domain is GAGVSQSPSNKVTEKGKDVELRCDPISGHTALYWYRQSLGQGLEFLIYFQGNSAPDKSGLPSDRFSAERTGGSVSTLTIQRTQQEDSAVYLCASSPLAGGPETQYFGPGTRLLVL.

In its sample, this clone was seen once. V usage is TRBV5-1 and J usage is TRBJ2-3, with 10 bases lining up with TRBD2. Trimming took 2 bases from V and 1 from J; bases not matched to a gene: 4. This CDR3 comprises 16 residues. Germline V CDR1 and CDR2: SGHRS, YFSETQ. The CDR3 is CASSFPSGGGTDTQYF. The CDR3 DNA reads TGCGCCAGCAGCTTTCCTAGCGGGGGTGGCACAGATACGCAGTATTTT.

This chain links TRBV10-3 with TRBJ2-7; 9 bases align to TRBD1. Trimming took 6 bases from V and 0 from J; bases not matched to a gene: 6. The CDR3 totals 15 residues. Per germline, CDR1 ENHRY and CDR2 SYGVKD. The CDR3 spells CAIRPGTGTSYEQYF. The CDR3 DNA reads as TGTGCCATCAGACCCGGGACAGGGACCTCCTACGAGCAGTACTTC.

Here the CDR3 DNA reads TGTGCCAGCAGCAAAGGGGTGAATAGAGACCAAGAGACCCAGTACTTC. Residues: CASSKGVNRDQETQYF. The gene calls are TRBV21-1 and TRBJ2-5. TRBV21-1 represents a pseudogene. This CDR3 is built from 16 residues.

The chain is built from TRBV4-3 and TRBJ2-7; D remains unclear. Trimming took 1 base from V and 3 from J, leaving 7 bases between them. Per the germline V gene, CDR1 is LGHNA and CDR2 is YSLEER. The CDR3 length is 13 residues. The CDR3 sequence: CASSQALDYEQYF. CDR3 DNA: TGCGCCAGCAGCCAAGCCCTAGACTACGAGCAGTACTTC.

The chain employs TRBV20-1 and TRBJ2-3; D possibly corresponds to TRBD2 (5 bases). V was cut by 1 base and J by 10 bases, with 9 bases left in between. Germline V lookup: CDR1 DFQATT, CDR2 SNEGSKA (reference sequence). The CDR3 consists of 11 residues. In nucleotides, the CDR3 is TGCAGTGCTAGAGTCCCCGGGGCGCAGTATTTT. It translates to CSARVPGAQYF.

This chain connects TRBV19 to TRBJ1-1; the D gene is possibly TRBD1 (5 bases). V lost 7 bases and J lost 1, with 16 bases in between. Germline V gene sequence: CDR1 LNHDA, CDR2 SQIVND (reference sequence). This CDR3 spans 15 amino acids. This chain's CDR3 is CASTRGRDQNTEAFF. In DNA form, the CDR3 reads TGTGCCAGTACGAGGGGAAGGGACCAGAACACTGAAGCTTTCTTT.

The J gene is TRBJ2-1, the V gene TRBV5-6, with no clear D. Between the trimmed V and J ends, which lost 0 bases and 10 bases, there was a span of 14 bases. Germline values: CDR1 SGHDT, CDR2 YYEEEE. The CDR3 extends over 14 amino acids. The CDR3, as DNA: TGTGCCAGCAGCTTGGGCGGCGCCTCCATCGAGCAGTTCTTC. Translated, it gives CASSLGGASIEQFF. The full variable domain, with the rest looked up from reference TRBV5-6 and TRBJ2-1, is DAGVTQSPTHLIKTRGQQVTLRCSPKSGHDTVSWYQQALGQGPQFIFQYYEEEERQRGNFPDRFSGHQFPNYSSELNVNALLLGDSALYLCASSLGGASIEQFFGPGTRLTVL.

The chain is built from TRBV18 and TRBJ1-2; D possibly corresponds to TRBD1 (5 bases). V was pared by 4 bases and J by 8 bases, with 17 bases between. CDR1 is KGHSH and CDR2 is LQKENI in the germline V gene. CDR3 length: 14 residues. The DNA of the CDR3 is TGTGCCAGCTCACTTCGGGACCAATCGAGGGGCTACACCTTC. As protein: CASSLRDQSRGYTF.

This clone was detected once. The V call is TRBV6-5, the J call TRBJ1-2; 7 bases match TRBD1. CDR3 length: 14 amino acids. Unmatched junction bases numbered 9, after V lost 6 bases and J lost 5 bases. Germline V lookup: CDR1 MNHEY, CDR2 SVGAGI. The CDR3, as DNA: TGTGCCAGCAGATCAACAGGGGAAGCTTATGGCTACACCTTC. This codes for CASRSTGEAYGYTF.

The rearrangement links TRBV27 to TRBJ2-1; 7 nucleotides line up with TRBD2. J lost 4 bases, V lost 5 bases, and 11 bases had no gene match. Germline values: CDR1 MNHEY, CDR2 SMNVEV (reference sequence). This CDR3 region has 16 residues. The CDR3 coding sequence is TGTGCCAGCAGTGCCGACTCGGGGACTACATACAATGAGCAGTTCTTC. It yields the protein CASSADSGTTYNEQFF.

DNA for the CDR3: TGTGCCAGCAGCCCGGGAGATACCTACAATGAGCAGTTCTTC. Its protein is CASSPGDTYNEQFF. The chain has TRBV7-6 and TRBJ2-1; the D gene is possibly TRBD2 (6 bases). Trimming took 5 bases from V and 2 from J, leaving 10 bases between them. The germline gives CDR1 SGHVS, CDR2 FNYEAQ. This CDR3 region has 14 residues.

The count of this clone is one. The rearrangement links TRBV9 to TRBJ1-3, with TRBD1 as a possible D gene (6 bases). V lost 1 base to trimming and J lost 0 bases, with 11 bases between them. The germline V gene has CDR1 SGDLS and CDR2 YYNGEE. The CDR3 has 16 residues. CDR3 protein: CASSVSGVPSGNTIYF. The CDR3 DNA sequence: TGTGCCAGCAGCGTATCAGGGGTACCCTCTGGAAACACCATATATTTT.

The CDR3 DNA reads as TGCGCCAGCAGCCGGACTAGCGGGGGTACAGATACGCAGTATTTT. This codes for CASSRTSGGTDTQYF. J is TRBJ2-3 and V is TRBV4-1, with 13 bases fitting TRBD2. The V gene end was trimmed by 4 bases and the J gene end by 3 bases; junction bases not matched to a gene: 1. In germline, CDR1 is MGHRA, CDR2 YSYEKL. The CDR3 sequence is 15 residues long.

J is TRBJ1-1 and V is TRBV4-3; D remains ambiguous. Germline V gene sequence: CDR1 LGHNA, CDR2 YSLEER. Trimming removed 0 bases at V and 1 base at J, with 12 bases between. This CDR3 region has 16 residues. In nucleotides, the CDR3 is TGCGCCAGCAGCCAAGAAGCGGGCGGGAAGAACACTGAAGCTTTCTTT. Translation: CASSQEAGGKNTEAFF.